A single sample is the source of the 9 T cell receptor beta chains below, sequenced in a study of blood T cell repertoires in COVID-19. Profiling relied on immunoSEQ multiplex PCR, and the TCRdb table lists in-frame clones only, not all of them. The repertoire holds around 220,000 clones, with approximately 90% as singletons. The specimen was PBMCs or T cells enriched from blood (not recorded which). The source of these receptors is a woman in her late teens or twenties who had recovered from COVID-19.

This clone was observed a single time. The J gene is TRBJ2-6, the V gene TRBV6-4; 8 bases match TRBD1. After removal of 8 bases from V and 0 bases from J, the junction contained 6 bases not matched to a gene. In germline, CDR1 is MRHNA, CDR2 SNTAGT. The length of the CDR3 is 16 residues. The CDR3 sequence is CASWDRFRSGANVLTF. The CDR3 nucleotides read TGTGCCAGCTGGGACAGGTTTCGCTCTGGGGCCAACGTCCTGACTTTC.

The CDR3 sequence: CASSQTAYGYTF. The CDR3 DNA reads TGTGCCAGTAGTCAAACAGCTTATGGCTACACCTTC. This sequence joins TRBV19 and TRBJ1-2, with D uncertain. Germline V lookup: CDR1 LNHDA, CDR2 SQIVND (reference sequence). The V gene lost 5 bases and the J gene lost 5 bases, with 9 bases spanning the gap. The CDR3 has 12 amino acids.

This clone was picked up one time. V and J are TRBV13 and TRBJ1-2; 8 nucleotides line up with TRBD1. This CDR3 region has 14 residues. The V gene end was trimmed by 4 bases and the J gene end by 8 bases; junction bases not matched to a gene: 9. Germline V gene lookup returns CDR1 PRHDT and CDR2 FYEKMQ (reference sequence). The CDR3 nucleotides read TGTGCCAGCAGCTCAAACACACAGGGGGACGGCTACACCTTC. It codes for CASSSNTQGDGYTF. Based on the CDR3 plus reference TRBV13 and TRBJ1-2, the full variable domain is AAGVIQSPRHLIKEKRETATLKCYPIPRHDTVYWYQQGPGQDPQFLISFYEKMQSDKGSIPDRFSAQQFSDYHSELNMSSLELGDSALYFCASSSNTQGDGYTFGSGTRLTVV.

V gene TRBV19 combines with J gene TRBJ2-1; 9 nucleotides align to TRBD2. The CDR3 runs to 20 residues. CDR1 and CDR2 from the germline V gene are LNHDA and SQIVND (reference sequence). V dropped 5 bases and J dropped 5; count of bases not matched to a gene: 22. CDR3 coding DNA: TGTGCCAGTAGTCCCTCCCCGGGACTAGCCCGGGGAATCAACCACAATGAGCAGTTCTTC. Protein sequence: CASSPSPGLARGINHNEQFF.

The chain uses TRBV5-6 and TRBJ1-2, with TRBD1 matching over 9 bases. The V and J ends lost 4 bases and 6 bases, in that order; junction bases with no gene match: 7. Germline assignment: CDR1 SGHDT and CDR2 YYEEEE. This CDR3 is built from 14 residues. The CDR3 nucleotides read TGTGCCAGCAGCCGTCAACAGGGGGCGCATGGCTACACCTTC. Translation: CASSRQQGAHGYTF.

The chain carries TRBV6-5 and TRBJ1-2, with TRBD1 identical over 10 bases. The CDR3 spans 15 residues. V trimming: 5 bases; J trimming: 8 bases; junction bases outside the gene matches: 11. Germline lookup yields CDR1 MNHEY and CDR2 SVGAGI. The CDR3 DNA follows: TGTGCCAGCAGTCTGCCCGGGACAGGGGTGAGAGGCTACACCTTC. This gives the protein CASSLPGTGVRGYTF.

This chain uses TRBV7-3 with TRBJ1-2; no clear D. Trimming cost V 5 bases and J 0 bases, with 13 bases left between them. The CDR3 extends over 15 amino acids. From germline, CDR1 is SGHTA and CDR2 FQGTGA. CDR3 bases: TGTGCCAGCAGCGCCTATGGTCCTTCTAACTATGGCTACACCTTC. Protein product: CASSAYGPSNYGYTF.

The V gene is TRBV18, the J gene TRBJ1-1; TRBD1 matches at 7 bases. CDR1 KGHSH and CDR2 LQKENI come from the germline V gene. With V trimmed by 1 base and J by 10 bases, 6 bases remained unmatched. There are 13 residues in the CDR3. This chain's CDR3 is CASSPQGAVGAFF. In DNA, the CDR3 is TGTGCCAGCTCACCACAGGGGGCCGTCGGAGCTTTCTTT.

The chain has TRBV29-1 and TRBJ2-7; maybe TRBD2 (5 bases). Germline V gene sequence: CDR1 SQVTM, CDR2 ANQGSEA. With 6 bases removed from V and 4 bases from J, the gap between germline ends came to 13 bases. The CDR3 has 12 amino acids. This CDR3 reads CSVQPSGYEQYF. The CDR3 coding sequence is TGCAGCGTCCAACCCAGCGGTTACGAGCAGTACTTC.